The 25 T cell receptor beta chains given below trace back to one sample, sequenced in a study of response to subunit inactivated influenza vaccine. TCRdb redid the calling of the RT-PCR reads with MiXCR, one entry per CDR3 protein. Here the sample spans some 540,000 distinct CDR3 sequences, approximately 20% being singletons. The same data also went into a second study, on T cells expressing NK-cell markers. From that report: The cDNA for TCR beta came from 5'RACE template switching with UMIs.

Sample: CD4+ T cells sorted from PBMCs, taken 11 to 12 days after vaccination. Receptors originate from a man in his fifties who received an inactivated influenza vaccine.

This clonotype showed up just a few times. The chain is built from TRBV6-1 and TRBJ2-3; 8 nucleotides align to TRBD1. J was trimmed by 1 base and V by 5 bases; bases with no gene match: 8. CDR1 is MNHNS, CDR2 SASEGT, per germline. This CDR3 spans 16 amino acids. CDR3 DNA sequence: TGTGCCAGCAGTCAAACAGGGGGGACAGGCACAGATACGCAGTATTTT. Its translation: CASSQTGGTGTDTQYF.

This clonotype came up a few times. The V gene is TRBV4-2, the J gene TRBJ1-1; no reliable D call. The V gene lost 1 base and the J gene lost 1 base, with 10 bases spanning the gap. This CDR3 region has 15 residues. Looked up from germline, CDR1 is LGHNA and CDR2 is YNFKEQ. CDR3 amino acids: CASSQGSQSNTEAFF. In DNA form, the CDR3 reads TGTGCCAGCAGCCAAGGTTCTCAGTCGAACACTGAAGCTTTCTTT.

The rearrangement links TRBV3-1 to TRBJ2-5; D gene uncertain. The germline V gene has CDR1 LGHDT and CDR2 YNNKEL (reference sequence). Trimming shortened V by 1 base and J by 3 bases, and 6 bases separated the two germline ends. The CDR3 spans 13 residues. The CDR3 sequence is CASSQGNEETQYF. The CDR3 region has the DNA TGTGCCAGCAGCCAAGGCAACGAAGAGACCCAGTACTTC.

This clonotype turned up a few times. The chain has TRBV4-1 and TRBJ1-6; 7 nucleotides agree with TRBD1. Germline V gene lookup returns CDR1 MGHRA and CDR2 YSYEKL. J was trimmed by 3 bases and V by 0 bases; bases with no gene match: 5. This CDR3 has 17 residues. The CDR3 bases are TGCGCCAGCAGCCAAGAAAAAGGGGGCAACTATAATTCACCCCTCCACTTT. Residues: CASSQEKGGNYNSPLHF.

This clonotype was counted a few times. The J gene is TRBJ2-5, the V gene TRBV7-2; unclear D gene. This CDR3 is built from 13 residues. V lost 1 base and J lost 5, with 8 bases in between. In germline, CDR1 is SGHTA, CDR2 FQGNSA. CDR3 coding DNA: TGTGCCAGCAGCTTAGTGATAGAGGAGACCCAGTACTTC. This codes for CASSLVIEETQYF.

The CDR3 sequence is CASSQRPTNEKLFF. The DNA for the CDR3 is TGTGCCAGCAGCCAACGGCCCACTAATGAAAAACTGTTTTTT. The chain joins TRBV14 to TRBJ1-4; D is undetermined. Germline V gene lookup returns CDR1 SGHDN and CDR2 FVKESK. The CDR3 covers 14 residues. V lost 2 bases, J lost 2 bases, and 6 bases lay in between.

This clonotype was counted a few times. The chain recombines TRBV3-1 with TRBJ1-4; no firm D call. Germline V gives CDR1 LGHDT, CDR2 YNNKEL (reference sequence). The CDR3 runs 14 residues. Trimming shortened V by 0 bases and J by 8 bases, and 10 bases separated the two germline ends. DNA of the CDR3: TGTGCCAGCAGCCAAGAAGGGCAGAACGAAAAACTGTTTTTT. Translation gives CASSQEGQNEKLFF.

The chain has TRBV12-3 or TRBV12-4 and TRBJ1-3; 8 bases align to TRBD1. This CDR3 contains 16 residues. Trimming removed 5 bases from V and 0 bases from J; junction bases left unmatched: 6. CDR3 sequence (DNA): TGTGCCAGCAGTCTAGGGGACAGGATCTCTGGAAACACCATATATTTT. It encodes CASSLGDRISGNTIYF.

CDR3 coding DNA: TGCGCCAGCAGCCAAGAGCCCTTAACCGGGGAGCTGTTTTTT. Its protein product is CASSQEPLTGELFF. The chain carries TRBV4-1 and TRBJ2-2, with D unclear. V was shortened by 0 bases and J by 5 bases, with 7 bases between the two germline ends. Germline-derived CDR1 and CDR2 are MGHRA and YSYEKL. The CDR3 is 14 amino acids.

This clonotype appeared many times. This chain connects TRBV20-1 to TRBJ2-1; 7 positions match TRBD1. J was trimmed by 0 bases and V by 3 bases; bases with no gene match: 5. The V gene's germline CDR1 is DFQATT and CDR2 SNEGSKA (reference sequence). The CDR3 length is 15 residues. CDR3 protein: CSARATGFSYNEQFF. The CDR3, as DNA: TGCAGTGCTAGGGCGACAGGGTTCTCCTACAATGAGCAGTTCTTC.

This clonotype was observed a handful of times. The chain uses TRBV5-1 and TRBJ2-3, with D possibly matching TRBD1 (6 bases). V lost 5 bases and J 3 bases, leaving 13 bases between the germline ends. The CDR3 runs 14 residues. Germline CDR1 SGHRS, CDR2 YFSETQ. DNA of the CDR3: TGCGCCAGCAGACGATTACAGGGAACAGATACGCAGTATTTT. It codes for CASRRLQGTDTQYF.

The chain employs TRBV6-1 and TRBJ2-3; TRBD2 aligns across 11 bases. The length of the CDR3 is 14 residues. The ends lost 6 bases at V and 8 bases at J; junction bases unmatched: 7. CDR1 and CDR2 (germline): MNHNS, SASEGT. CDR3: CASSLLAGDGTQYF. The CDR3 coding sequence is TGTGCCAGCAGCCTACTAGCGGGAGATGGTACGCAGTATTTT.

In this sample, this clonotype turned up a few times. The V call is TRBV2, the J call TRBJ2-2; 7 nucleotides align to TRBD1. The trim removed 9 bases at V and 4 bases at J, leaving 8 bases unmatched. The germline V gene encodes CDR1 SNHLY and CDR2 FYNNEI. The CDR3 sequence is 14 residues long. The CDR3 DNA reads TGTGCCAGTACTTACACAGGGGTCACCGGGGAGCTGTTTTTT. It translates to CASTYTGVTGELFF.

This clonotype was observed a handful of times. The chain has TRBV20-1 and TRBJ2-3; the D gene could be TRBD1 or TRBD2 (5 bases each). Germline V lookup: CDR1 DFQATT, CDR2 SNEGSKA (reference sequence). The CDR3 totals 13 residues. The V and J ends lost 6 bases and 1 base respectively, with 11 bases between them. The CDR3 DNA reads TGCAGTGCCGTGTTGGGGGGCACAGATACGCAGTATTTT. This encodes CSAVLGGTDTQYF.

The chain combines TRBV7-9 with TRBJ2-6, with a weak D call TRBD1 (5 bases). Germline V lookup: CDR1 SEHNR, CDR2 FQNEAQ (reference sequence). This CDR3 is 15 amino acids long. Trimming removed 3 bases at V and 2 bases at J, with 8 bases between. CDR3 amino acids: CASSLGRAGANVLTF. In DNA, the CDR3 is TGTGCCAGCAGCTTGGGCAGGGCTGGGGCCAACGTCCTGACTTTC.

This chain joins TRBV28 and TRBJ2-1, with D possibly being TRBD1 (6 bases). CDR1 and CDR2 (germline): MDHEN, SYDVKM. The V end was cut by 4 bases, the J end by 11 bases, with 9 bases between. CDR3 length: 11 residues. CDR3 sequence: CASSSGAKQFF. CDR3 nucleotides: TGTGCCAGCAGTTCAGGGGCAAAGCAGTTCTTC.

The chain joins TRBV7-2 to TRBJ1-2, with no clear D. CDR1 and CDR2 from the germline V gene are SGHTA and FQGNSA. This CDR3 has 12 residues. Trimming took 5 bases from V and 7 from J, leaving 11 bases between them. The CDR3 loop is CASSRDLGGYTF. The CDR3 DNA follows: TGTGCCAGCAGCCGAGATCTGGGTGGCTACACCTTC.

This chain connects TRBV12-3 or TRBV12-4 to TRBJ2-5, with D possibly being TRBD1 or TRBD2 (5 bases each). CDR3 length: 16 amino acids. V lost 2 bases to trimming and J lost 4 bases, with 17 bases between them. The CDR3 loop is CASSLLPGLEGETQYF. The CDR3, as DNA: TGTGCCAGCAGTTTATTGCCAGGGCTTGAGGGAGAGACCCAGTACTTC.

This clonotype appeared once. V and J are TRBV5-1 and TRBJ2-5; the D gene is possibly TRBD2 (5 bases). This CDR3 has 16 amino acids. The V end lost 0 bases, the J end lost 5 bases, and 17 bases lay between the germline ends. Germline V lookup: CDR1 SGHRS, CDR2 YFSETQ. CDR3 nucleotides: TGCGCCAGCAGCTTGGCCGCCACCCAACGGAGGGAGACCCAGTACTTC. It specifies CASSLAATQRRETQYF.

The chain uses TRBV28 and TRBJ1-2; TRBD1 matches at 7 bases. This CDR3 has 13 amino acids. Germline values: CDR1 MDHEN, CDR2 SYDVKM. V shed 6 bases, J shed 4 bases, and the junction held 5 bases outside the gene matches. For the CDR3, the DNA is TGTGCCAGCAGAGGCTGGGACAGCTATGGCTACACCTTC. Translated, it gives CASRGWDSYGYTF.

The rearrangement links TRBV28 to TRBJ2-7; D unresolved. From germline, CDR1 is MDHEN and CDR2 SYDVKM. The CDR3 runs 15 residues. Trimming left V 3 bases short and J 4 bases short, with 16 bases between. This CDR3 reads CASSFFGRELYEQYF. The CDR3, as DNA: TGTGCCAGCAGTTTCTTCGGCAGAGAACTTTACGAGCAGTACTTC.

This clonotype was picked up many times. The chain has TRBV29-1 and TRBJ1-1; weak D call: TRBD1 (6 bases). CDR1 SQVTM and CDR2 ANQGSEA come from the germline V gene. The V and J ends lost 0 bases and 8 bases respectively, with 13 bases between them. The CDR3 length is 13 residues. The CDR3 protein is CSVEDGGRGEAFF. As DNA, the CDR3 is TGCAGCGTTGAAGATGGAGGCAGGGGAGAAGCTTTCTTT.

This clonotype was seen a handful of times. The V gene is TRBV29-1, the J gene TRBJ1-5, with D unclear. The germline CDR1 and CDR2 sequences are SQVTM and ANQGSEA. The CDR3 loop spans 14 amino acids. The germline V and J ends were trimmed by 5 bases and 3 bases, with 14 bases remaining between them. This CDR3 is CSVSFAGVNQPQHF. The DNA of the CDR3 is TGCAGCGTTAGCTTCGCAGGAGTCAATCAGCCCCAGCATTTT. The variable domain in full, with the rest retrieved from reference TRBV29-1 and TRBJ1-5, is SAVISQKPSRDICQRGTSLTIQCQVDSQVTMMFWYRQQPGQSLTLIATANQGSEATYESGFVIDKFPISRPNLTFSTLTVSNMSPEDSSIYLCSVSFAGVNQPQHFGDGTRLSIL.

This clonotype has more than one count but fewer than ten. This chain connects TRBV5-1 to TRBJ2-1, with TRBD2 matching 7 bases. Germline V gives CDR1 SGHRS, CDR2 YFSETQ. The V and J ends lost 0 bases and 0 bases, in that order; junction bases with no gene match: 12. The CDR3 length is 19 residues. The CDR3 here is CASSLASGSGSPSYNEQFF. CDR3 nucleotide sequence: TGCGCCAGCAGCTTGGCGTCCGGTAGCGGGTCTCCCTCCTACAATGAGCAGTTCTTC.

The CDR3 sequence: CASSRLAGGPSGELFF. Here the CDR3 DNA reads TGTGCCAGCAGCCGACTAGCGGGAGGGCCCTCCGGGGAGCTGTTTTTT. This chain joins TRBV6-2 or TRBV6-3 and TRBJ2-2; TRBD2 agrees at 14 bases. The trim removed 6 bases at V and 6 bases at J, leaving 6 bases unmatched. This CDR3 spans 16 amino acids. Germline CDR1 MNHEY, CDR2 SVGEGT.